One and the same sample provided the 12 T cell receptor beta chains below, sequenced in a study of blood T cell repertoires in COVID-19. Produced via immunoSEQ multiplex PCR; TCRdb's table is partial and in-frame only. The profile shows around 300,000 clones, over 75% of them singletons. Sequenced: peripheral blood. These receptors were collected from a woman between 65 and 79 years old with acute or convalescent COVID-19.

This chain joins TRBV12-5 and TRBJ1-3; unclear D gene. CDR1 and CDR2 from the germline V gene are LGHNT and FRNRAP. V was shortened by 10 bases and J by 6 bases, with 13 bases between the two germline ends. The CDR3 spans 12 residues. CDR3 sequence reads: CATRGDVNTIYF. DNA for the CDR3: TGTGCTACCCGGGGAGATGTAAACACCATATATTTT.

The chain couples TRBV7-9 to TRBJ1-3; D call uncertain. Trimming took 5 bases from V and 0 from J, leaving 8 bases between them. In germline, CDR1 is SEHNR, CDR2 FQNEAQ (reference sequence). The CDR3 spans 14 residues. The CDR3 bases are TGTGCCAGCAGCCGTTCTTCCTCTGGAAACACCATATATTTT. This translates into CASSRSSSGNTIYF.

The V call is TRBV14, the J call TRBJ2-6; D unclear. The V gene lost 1 base and the J gene lost 13 bases, with 11 bases spanning the gap. The length of the CDR3 is 13 residues. Looked up from germline, CDR1 is SGHDN and CDR2 is FVKESK. CDR3 bases: TGTGCCAGCAGCCAAGCACCCAGGTCGGTCCTGACTTTC. Residues: CASSQAPRSVLTF.

In DNA, the CDR3 is TGTGCCAGCAGCCCCGGGACAGGGGGTTTGTACGAGCAGTACTTC. Translation: CASSPGTGGLYEQYF. The chain has TRBV9 and TRBJ2-7, with TRBD1 matching 11 bases. Germline CDR1 and CDR2: SGDLS and YYNGEE. V trimming: 4 bases; J trimming: 4 bases; junction bases outside the gene matches: 7. CDR3 length: 15 amino acids. The full variable domain, with the rest looked up from reference TRBV9 and TRBJ2-7, is DSGVTQTPKHLITATGQRVTLRCSPRSGDLSVYWYQQSLDQGLQFLIQYYNGEERAKGNILERFSAQQFPDLHSELNLSSLELGDSALYFCASSPGTGGLYEQYFGPGTRLTVT.

This chain uses TRBV2 with TRBJ2-3; 8 bases map to TRBD2. Germline V gene sequence: CDR1 SNHLY, CDR2 FYNNEI. The CDR3 runs to 16 residues. Trimming removed 6 bases from V and 4 bases from J; junction bases left unmatched: 12. In DNA, the CDR3 is TGTGCCAGCAGCCCGGGTCGGGGGGGGCCGGCAGATACGCAGTATTTT. This gives the protein CASSPGRGGPADTQYF.

This clone was seen more than once but under ten times. The J gene is TRBJ1-5, the V gene TRBV30; TRBD1 aligns across 12 bases. The CDR3 length is 15 residues. Germline CDR1 and CDR2: GTSNPN and SVGIG (reference sequence). After removal of 5 bases from V and 7 bases from J, the junction contained 9 bases not matched to a gene. CDR3 region: CAWGTGGSLGQPQHF. The CDR3 DNA is TGTGCCTGGGGGACAGGGGGCTCCCTAGGGCAGCCCCAGCATTTT.

The chain uses TRBV18 and TRBJ2-3; TRBD2 aligns across 13 bases. This CDR3 contains 18 residues. Trimming cost V 3 bases and J 1 base; bases outside gene matches: 7. Germline V gene data show CDR1 as KGHSH and CDR2 as LQKENI. CDR3 amino acids: CASSPTSGGAGGTDTQYF. The CDR3 DNA sequence: TGTGCCAGCTCACCCACTAGCGGGGGGGCAGGAGGCACAGATACGCAGTATTTT.

The chain recombines TRBV5-1 with TRBJ1-2; D uncertain. The CDR3 has 14 residues. Germline V gives CDR1 SGHRS, CDR2 YFSETQ. The ends were cut back, 1 base at V and 1 base at J, with 8 bases in the middle. CDR3 bases: TGCGCCAGCAGCTTGTCACCGGTTAACTATGGCTACACCTTC. As protein: CASSLSPVNYGYTF.

This chain links TRBV2 with TRBJ1-1; 8 bases fit TRBD1. This CDR3 region has 14 residues. J gave up 3 bases and V 8 bases, and 8 bases lay outside the gene matches. CDR1 and CDR2 from the germline V gene are SNHLY and FYNNEI. The CDR3 sequence is CASCGDRGYTEAFF. The CDR3 DNA reads as TGTGCCAGCTGCGGAGACAGGGGTTACACTGAAGCTTTCTTT.

This clone showed up just once. The chain has TRBV5-1 and TRBJ2-1; TRBD1 aligns across 8 bases. The germline CDR1 and CDR2 sequences are SGHRS and YFSETQ. The CDR3 is made up of 15 amino acids. J gave up 5 bases and V 1 base, and 5 bases lay outside the gene matches. CDR3 DNA sequence: TGCGCCAGCAGCTTGTCCAGGGGGCTCAACAATGAGCAGTTCTTC. It encodes CASSLSRGLNNEQFF.

The table lists this clone with a count of one. Different DNA sequences within this sample yield the same CDR3. This sequence joins TRBV5-4 and TRBJ2-3, with TRBD2 matching over 7 bases. CDR3 length: 15 amino acids. The junction had 5 bases not matched to a gene; V was cut back by 4 bases and J by 0 bases. Germline V lookup: CDR1 SGHNT, CDR2 YYREEE (reference sequence). For the CDR3, the DNA is TGTGCCAGCAGCCTTGCCGGGGGGAGCACAGATACGCAGTATTTT. This gives the protein CASSLAGGSTDTQYF.

The J gene is TRBJ1-6, the V gene TRBV19; maybe TRBD1 (6 bases). The germline V and J ends were trimmed by 5 bases and 5 bases, with 13 bases remaining between them. This CDR3 region has 15 residues. Germline CDR1 is LNHDA and CDR2 is SQIVND (reference sequence). The CDR3 nucleotides are TGTGCCAGTAGTTCACAGGGTTGGAATAATTCACCCCTCCACTTT. It is translated as CASSSQGWNNSPLHF.